The sequence of this T cell receptor (beta chain) was determined in a study of cytomegalovirus exposure and HLA in healthy donors listed by TCRdb under 2017. Regarding the study in general: An earlier analysis of several hundred of the donors reported around 280 Gb of sequence data and around 100 million unique TCR beta sequences obtained from about 180 million T cells. To predict cytomegalovirus infection status, the study brought together high-throughput TCR immunosequencing, statistical association of individual TCRs with disease status, and machine learning. Using immunosequencing, the study profiled T cell repertoires from some 670 subjects and related those repertoires to cytomegalovirus serostatus. Rather than using new phenotypic data, the later analysis identified candidate immune exposures from TCR beta sequences and from how often those sequences occurred across donors. Donor age, sex, ethnicity and CMV serostatus were compiled together with the repertoire data. About 320 gigabases of sequencing data and approximately 85 million unique TCR sequences were included in an early release covering around 600 HLA-typed donors. All discovery cohort repertoires had been generated using a single sequencing platform. An earlier analysis of around 580 of the donors used high-throughput TCR beta sequencing to judge whether each TCR beta V gene segment behaved as functional or pseudogenic. A later analysis re-examined previously published TCR beta repertoires from over 500 donors and added high-resolution HLA genotyping to investigate patterns of TCR occurrence. Across some 400 genotyped donors of the cohort, an average of roughly 200,000 unique TCR beta nucleotide sequences per donor were sequenced, and 15% to 20% of those sequences were non-productive. Class I and class II HLA loci were covered by the typing at four-digit resolution. A separate validation cohort of 100 to 150 different subjects was used in addition to the roughly 700-subject first cohort. Roughly five DR-DQ haplotypes were handled as single units for association and clustering because linkage in the cohort was strong. Genome-wide SNP genotypes for about 60% of the 666 donors were used in a later genetic analysis, which treated that subset as a discovery cohort. The study aimed to test whether signatures of past pathogen exposure could be identified by cataloging public T cell receptors. Of the roughly 400 genotyped donors, approximately 82% fell in the genetic ancestry cluster associated with self-reported Caucasian donors. The number of typed donors differed by locus: roughly 620-630 for A, B, C, DRB1 and DQB1; 522 for DQA1; approximately 600 for DPA1; and about 450 for DPB1.

Remarks on this clone: Its antigen remains unidentified. No much larger clone exists at a distance of one base, and base qualities are not known.

The library was made by the immunoSEQ multiplex PCR assay. For the multiplex PCR, a mixture combining 60 forward primers for TCR Vbeta segments and 13 reverse primers for TCR Jbeta segments was used. The CDR3 region of rearranged TCR beta genes was amplified from genomic DNA with a multiplex PCR assay. The amplified TCR beta libraries were sequenced on the Illumina HiSeq System as 87-base-pair reads. As for the authors' bioinformatics: Across the 670 or so repertoires, a later analysis counted some 80 million unique TCR beta chains, 8.5 million to 12 million of which were shared by at least two donors. To remove PCR and sequencing errors, raw reads were error-corrected and collapsed into unique sequences using a nearest-neighbor algorithm that merged closely related sequences. To assign V, D and J gene segments, CDR3 sequences were aligned to IMGT reference sequences. For a sequence to be retained, a match of at least six nucleotides to both a V gene segment and a J gene segment was required. Rearrangements were classified as productive when the CDR3 lacked stop codons and remained in frame with V and J, and all other rearrangements were classified as non-productive. CDR3 was defined according to IMGT convention as the region running from the second conserved V-encoded cysteine to the conserved J-encoded phenylalanine. In an earlier analysis of roughly 580 of the donors, sequences lacking an unambiguous match to a single V gene segment were excluded. An earlier analysis of around 600 of the donors classified V segments as functional when productive rearrangements were above 56.7% and as segregating when the standard deviation between donors was above 5%. A statistical classification framework was built to diagnose cytomegalovirus status from the catalog of TCR beta chain sequences. A later analysis assigned V and J genes by comparing TCR nucleotide sequences with IMGT/GENE-DB human TR gene sequences. In a later analysis, CDR3 sequences and most-parsimonious VDJ recombination scenarios were assigned using the TCRdist pipeline. A later analysis defined each TCR beta chain by its CDR3 amino acid sequence plus V-gene family, and excluded reads lacking a unique V-gene family. In a later analysis, a few hundred highly shared, low-generation-probability nucleotide sequences were removed to address suspected cross-contamination and a sequencing artifact. In a later analysis, a clonal expansion index was calculated for each public chain from normalized within-repertoire ranks of inferred template counts. Generation probabilities in a later analysis came from a VDJ recombination model fitted to out-of-frame rearrangements, and those results were checked against IGoR. In a later analysis, hypergeometric tests were used to score TCR-TCR, TCR-HLA and TCR-CMV co-occurrence, with a repertoire-size bias correction applied to TCR pairs. In a later analysis, false discovery rates were estimated by permuting HLA or CMV assignments 20 times. In a later analysis, co-occurring TCRs were grouped with DBSCAN, and TCRdist sequence similarity was added when clustering was performed within HLA-allele-positive subsets. Repertoires with fewer than 30,000 or more than 120,000 public chains, plus five repertoires with anomalous nucleotide sharing, were excluded from co-occurrence clustering. TCRdb's version of the immuneACCESS table is confined to in-frame rearrangements and falls short of the full clone set. An unresolved V gene accounts for under half of the shortfall where checked; the remainder is of unknown origin. Clone size and the V and J calls come from that table; the DNA yielded D and trimming. This sample lists around 61,000 clones; around 92% were detected once. The biggest ten clones account for approximately 1.5% of the sample.

For CDR1 and CDR2, the germline V gene lists SGHDN and FVKESK. The CDR3 measures 15 amino acids from cysteine to phenylalanine. CDR3 DNA only is kept here, 45 bases in frame from base 1. The junction shows trimming of 4 bases on V and 8 bases on J, plus 15 bases between the germline ends. The cohort consisted of approximately 690 healthy bone marrow donors. At the time of sampling, all cohort members were nominally healthy, though unrecorded immune exposures were likely present. The donor was CMV seropositive and was included in the group of 290 or so seropositive cohort members. A peripheral blood sample was collected from each donor, and TCR beta sequencing was performed on peripheral blood mononuclear cells. The Qiagen DNeasy Blood Extraction Kit was used to extract genomic DNA from the blood cell samples. Here is what the overall study found, with its caveats: Specific HLA alleles were associated with about 17,000 TCR beta sequences at a false discovery rate of 0.05 in a later analysis. A further reported finding was that TCR beta sequences accurately predicted the HLA-A and HLA-B alleles for most subjects in the first cohort. A later analysis reported that several top co-occurrence clusters appeared linked to parvovirus B19, influenza, CMV and Epstein-Barr virus. Immune exposure information for the cohort was limited to CMV serostatus. The classifier was reported to diagnose cytomegalovirus status with high specificity and sensitivity in both the original and validation cohorts. Roughly uniform sequencing depth across donors was assumed in presence/absence analyses, although this assumption may not hold. Broadly in line with IMGT annotations, most TCR beta V segments showed up in productive rearrangements about 87% or about 30% of the time in an earlier analysis of some 590 of the donors. In vitro tests confirmed that a few of the cytomegalovirus-associated TCR beta chains recognize cytomegalovirus antigens. Compared with the roughly 700-donor mean, donors in an Asian-associated ancestry cluster had fewer N-insertions in productive TCRs, according to a later genetic analysis. In a later analysis, the rate of TCR association differed among HLA loci, with DRB1 alleles having the most associated TCRs and HLA-C alleles having the fewest. Most TCR sequences were observed very rarely across donors, whereas some public TCRs were present in many individuals. Strong co-occurrence of HLA alleles, especially DR and DQ, made assigning TCR associations to individual alleles difficult. The study listed 150 to 200 TCR beta chains as associated with cytomegalovirus. In a later analysis, HLA-associated TCR beta chains showed more clonal expansion and lower generation probabilities than non-associated chains that were equally common. Some IMGT-functional V segments, including TRBV6-2 and TRBV6-3, could not be distinguished by the 87-base-pair reads and were therefore excluded. Because HLA typing was unavailable for some donors at each locus, only the typed subset was used in association tests. Because counts were too low, around 18 rarely observed V segments, including chromosome 9 orphons, were left out of the earlier analysis of some 600 of the donors. The cohort was sequenced for TCR beta chains only, and without alpha or paired-chain data the features that could be detected were limited. A group of highly shared sequence variants was considered likely to be a technical artifact of the sequencing pipeline. Linkage disequilibrium might explain the correlated functional status among segregating V segments, but an unknown experimental factor could not be excluded. Most CMV-associated TCR beta chains appeared to be HLA-restricted in a later analysis, and the HLA associations seemed to be driven largely by CMV exposure. It was suggested by the authors that the approach could potentially be generalized to other disease states and immunological phenotypes. An association between a missense DCLRE1C variant and V-gene and J-gene trimming of TCR beta chains was found in a later genetic analysis and replicated in an independent cohort.

This clonotype was sampled from a young man in good health and CMV-seropositive. The sample comprised PBMCs. This chain is built from TRBV14 and TRBJ1-6, and possibly TRBD1, on 5 matching bases. The base sequence is TGTGCCAGCAGCCGGAGGTTTGGAGGGGATTCACCCCTCCACTTT. The resulting protein is CASSRRFGGDSPLHF. With all but the CDR3 taken from the reference TRBV14 and TRBJ1-6 genes, the full variable domain is: EAGVTQFPSHSVIEKGQTVTLRCDPISGHDNLYWYRRVMGKEIKFLLHFVKESKQDESGMPNNRFLAERTGGTYSTLKVQPAELEDSGVYFCASSRRFGGDSPLHFGNGTRLTVT.